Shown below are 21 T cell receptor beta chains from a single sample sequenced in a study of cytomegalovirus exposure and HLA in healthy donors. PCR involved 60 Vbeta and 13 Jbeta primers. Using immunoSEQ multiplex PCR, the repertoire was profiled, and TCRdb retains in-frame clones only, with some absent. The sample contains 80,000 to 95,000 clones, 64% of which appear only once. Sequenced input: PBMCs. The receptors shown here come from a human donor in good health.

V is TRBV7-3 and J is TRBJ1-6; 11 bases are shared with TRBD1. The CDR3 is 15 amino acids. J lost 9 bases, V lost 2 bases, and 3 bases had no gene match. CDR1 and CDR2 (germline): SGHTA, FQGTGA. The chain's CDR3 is CASSLLGQGASPLHF. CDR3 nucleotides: TGTGCCAGCAGCTTACTAGGACAGGGGGCTTCACCCCTCCACTTT. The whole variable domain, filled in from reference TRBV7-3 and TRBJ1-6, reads GAGVSQTPSNKVTEKGKYVELRCDPISGHTALYWYRQSLGQGPEFLIYFQGTGAADDSGLPNDRFFAVRPEGSVSTLKIQRTERGDSAVYLCASSLLGQGASPLHFGNGTRLTVT.

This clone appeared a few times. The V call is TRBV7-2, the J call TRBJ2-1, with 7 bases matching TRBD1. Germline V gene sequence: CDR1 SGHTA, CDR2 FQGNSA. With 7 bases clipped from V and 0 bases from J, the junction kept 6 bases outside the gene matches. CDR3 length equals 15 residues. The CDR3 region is CASTLDRRSYNEQFF. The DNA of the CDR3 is TGTGCCAGCACCCTGGACAGGCGCTCCTACAATGAGCAGTTCTTC.

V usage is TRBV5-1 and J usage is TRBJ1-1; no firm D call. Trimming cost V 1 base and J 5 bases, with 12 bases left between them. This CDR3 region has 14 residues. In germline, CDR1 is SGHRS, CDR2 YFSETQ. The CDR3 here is CASSLKISGTEAFF. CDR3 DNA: TGCGCCAGCAGCTTGAAAATATCGGGAACTGAAGCTTTCTTT.

CDR3 sequence (DNA): TGTGCCAGCAGCTCCCACTCACCAAACGAGCAGTACTTC. As protein: CASSSHSPNEQYF. The genes are TRBV7-2 and TRBJ2-7, with D hard to call. Germline assignment: CDR1 SGHTA and CDR2 FQGNSA. V lost 4 bases, J lost 5 bases, and 12 bases lay in between. The CDR3 length is 13 residues.

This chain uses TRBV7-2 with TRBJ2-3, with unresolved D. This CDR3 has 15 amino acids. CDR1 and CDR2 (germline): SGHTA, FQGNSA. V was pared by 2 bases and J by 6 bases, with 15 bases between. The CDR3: CASSLSPTTLDTQYF. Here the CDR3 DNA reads TGTGCCAGCAGCTTAAGCCCAACTACTCTCGATACGCAGTATTTT.

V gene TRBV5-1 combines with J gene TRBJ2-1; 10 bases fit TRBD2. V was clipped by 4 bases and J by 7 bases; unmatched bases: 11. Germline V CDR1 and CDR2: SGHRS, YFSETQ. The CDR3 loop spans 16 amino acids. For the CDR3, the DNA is TGCGCCAGCAGCCCCGGGACTAGCGAATGGGGTAATGAGCAGTTCTTC. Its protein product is CASSPGTSEWGNEQFF.

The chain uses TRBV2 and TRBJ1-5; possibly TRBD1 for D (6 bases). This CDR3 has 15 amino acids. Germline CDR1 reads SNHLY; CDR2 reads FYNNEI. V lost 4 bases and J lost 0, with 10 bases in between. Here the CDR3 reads CASSGQAYSNQPQHF. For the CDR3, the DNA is TGTGCCAGCAGTGGACAGGCTTATAGCAATCAGCCCCAGCATTTT.

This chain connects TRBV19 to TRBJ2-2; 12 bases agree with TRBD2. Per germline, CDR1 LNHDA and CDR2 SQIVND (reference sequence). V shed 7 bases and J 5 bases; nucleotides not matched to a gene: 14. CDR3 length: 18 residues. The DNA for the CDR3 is TGTGCCAGTACCACACTAGCGGGGGGATCGCGGCTGACCGGGGAGCTGTTTTTT. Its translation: CASTTLAGGSRLTGELFF.

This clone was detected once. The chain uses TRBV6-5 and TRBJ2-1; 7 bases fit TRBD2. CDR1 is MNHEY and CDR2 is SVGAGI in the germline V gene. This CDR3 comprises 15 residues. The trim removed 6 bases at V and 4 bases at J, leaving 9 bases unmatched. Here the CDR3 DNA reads TGTGCCAGCAGATGGGAGGGGATGGGGTACAATGAGCAGTTCTTC. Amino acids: CASRWEGMGYNEQFF.

CDR3 coding DNA: TGCGCCAGCAGCTTGGGGAACTACAGGGGGCTCTCCTACGAGCAGTACTTC. Translation gives CASSLGNYRGLSYEQYF. The V and J genes are TRBV5-1 and TRBJ2-7, with TRBD1 identical over 9 bases. CDR1 SGHRS and CDR2 YFSETQ come from the germline V gene. Unmatched junction bases numbered 7, after V lost 0 bases and J lost 0 bases. This CDR3 contains 17 residues.

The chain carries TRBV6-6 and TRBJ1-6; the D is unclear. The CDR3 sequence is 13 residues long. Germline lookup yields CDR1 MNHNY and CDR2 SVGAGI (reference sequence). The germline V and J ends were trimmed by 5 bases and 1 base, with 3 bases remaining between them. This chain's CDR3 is CASSQSYNSPLHF. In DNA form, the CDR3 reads TGTGCCAGCAGTCAATCCTATAATTCACCCCTCCACTTT.

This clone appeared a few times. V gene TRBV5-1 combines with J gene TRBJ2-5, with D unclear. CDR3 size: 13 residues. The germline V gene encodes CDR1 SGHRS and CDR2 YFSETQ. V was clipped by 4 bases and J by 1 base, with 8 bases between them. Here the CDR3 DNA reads TGCGCCAGCAGCCTACCGGGCCAAGAGACCCAGTACTTC. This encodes CASSLPGQETQYF.

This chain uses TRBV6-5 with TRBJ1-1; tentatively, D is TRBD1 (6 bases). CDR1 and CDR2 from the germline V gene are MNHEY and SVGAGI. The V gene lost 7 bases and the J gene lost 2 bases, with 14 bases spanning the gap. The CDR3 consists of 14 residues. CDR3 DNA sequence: TGTGCCAGCATGGCGGGGGCGGTTAACACTGAAGCTTTCTTT. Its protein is CASMAGAVNTEAFF.

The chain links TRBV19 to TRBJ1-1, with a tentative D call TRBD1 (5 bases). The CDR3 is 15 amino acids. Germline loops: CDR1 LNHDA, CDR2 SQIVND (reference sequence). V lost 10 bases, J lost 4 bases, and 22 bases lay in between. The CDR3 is CATSTSKGSITEAFF. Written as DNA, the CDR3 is TGTGCCACCTCTACCTCCAAGGGGTCGATCACTGAAGCTTTCTTT.

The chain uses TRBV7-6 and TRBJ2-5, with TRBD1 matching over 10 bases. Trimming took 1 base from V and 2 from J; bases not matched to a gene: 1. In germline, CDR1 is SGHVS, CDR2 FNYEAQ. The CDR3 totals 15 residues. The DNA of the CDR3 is TGTGCCAGCAGCTTAGGGACAGGGGGGCAAGAGACCCAGTACTTC. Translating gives CASSLGTGGQETQYF.

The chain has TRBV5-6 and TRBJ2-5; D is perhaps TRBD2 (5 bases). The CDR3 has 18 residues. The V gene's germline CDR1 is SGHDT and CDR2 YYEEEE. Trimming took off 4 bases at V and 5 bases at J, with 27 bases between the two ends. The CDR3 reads CASSPTPLVSGIGETQYF. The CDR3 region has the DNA TGTGCCAGCAGCCCCACCCCCTTAGTATCGGGGATCGGGGAGACCCAGTACTTC.

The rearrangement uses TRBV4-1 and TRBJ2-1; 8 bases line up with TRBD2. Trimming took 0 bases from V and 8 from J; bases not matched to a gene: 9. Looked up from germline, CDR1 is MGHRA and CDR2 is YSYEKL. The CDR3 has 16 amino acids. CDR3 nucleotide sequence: TGCGCCAGCAGCCAAGACATTCGGGGGGGGCTTTATGAGCAGTTCTTC. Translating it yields CASSQDIRGGLYEQFF.

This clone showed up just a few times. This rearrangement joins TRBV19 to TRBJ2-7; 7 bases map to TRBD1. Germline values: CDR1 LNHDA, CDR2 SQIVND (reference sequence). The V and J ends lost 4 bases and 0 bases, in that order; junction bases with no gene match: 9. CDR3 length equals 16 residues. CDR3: CASSKGTALSSYEQYF. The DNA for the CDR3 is TGTGCCAGTAGTAAAGGGACAGCCTTGAGCTCCTACGAGCAGTACTTC.

CDR3 DNA sequence: TGTGCCTGGAGTGTACAGCTCAATCAGCCCCAGCATTTT. Translation: CAWSVQLNQPQHF. This sequence joins TRBV30 and TRBJ1-5; D remains unclear. The CDR3 extends over 13 amino acids. CDR1 is GTSNPN, CDR2 SVGIG, per germline (reference sequence). V lost 0 bases to trimming and J lost 3 bases, with 6 bases between them.

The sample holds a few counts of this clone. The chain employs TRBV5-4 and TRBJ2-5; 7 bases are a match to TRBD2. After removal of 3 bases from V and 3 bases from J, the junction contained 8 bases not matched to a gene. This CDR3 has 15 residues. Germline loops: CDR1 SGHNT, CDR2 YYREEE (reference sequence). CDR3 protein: CASSWVPGLKETQYF. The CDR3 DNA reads TGTGCCAGCAGCTGGGTCCCGGGACTAAAAGAGACCCAGTACTTC.

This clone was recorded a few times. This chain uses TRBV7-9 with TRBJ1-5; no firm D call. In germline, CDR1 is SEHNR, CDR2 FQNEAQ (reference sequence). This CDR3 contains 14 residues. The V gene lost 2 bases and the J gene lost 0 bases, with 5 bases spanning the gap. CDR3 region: CASSLLASNQPQHF. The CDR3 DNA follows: TGTGCCAGCAGCTTATTGGCTAGCAATCAGCCCCAGCATTTT.